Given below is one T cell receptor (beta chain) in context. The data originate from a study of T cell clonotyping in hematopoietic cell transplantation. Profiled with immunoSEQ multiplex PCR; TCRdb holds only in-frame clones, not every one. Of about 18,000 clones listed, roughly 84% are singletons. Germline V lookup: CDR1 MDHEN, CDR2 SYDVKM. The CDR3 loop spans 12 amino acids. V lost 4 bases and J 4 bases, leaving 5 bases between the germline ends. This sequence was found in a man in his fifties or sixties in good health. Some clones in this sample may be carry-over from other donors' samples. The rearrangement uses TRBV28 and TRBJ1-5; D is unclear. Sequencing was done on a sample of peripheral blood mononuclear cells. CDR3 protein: CASSSPNQPQHF. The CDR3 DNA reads TGTGCCAGCAGTTCTCCGAATCAGCCCCAGCATTTT. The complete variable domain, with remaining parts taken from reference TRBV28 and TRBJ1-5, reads DVKVTQSSRYLVKRTGEKVFLECVQDMDHENMFWYRQDPGLGLRLIYFSYDVKMKEKGDIPEGYSVSREKKERFSLILESASTNQTSMYLCASSSPNQPQHFGDGTRLSIL.